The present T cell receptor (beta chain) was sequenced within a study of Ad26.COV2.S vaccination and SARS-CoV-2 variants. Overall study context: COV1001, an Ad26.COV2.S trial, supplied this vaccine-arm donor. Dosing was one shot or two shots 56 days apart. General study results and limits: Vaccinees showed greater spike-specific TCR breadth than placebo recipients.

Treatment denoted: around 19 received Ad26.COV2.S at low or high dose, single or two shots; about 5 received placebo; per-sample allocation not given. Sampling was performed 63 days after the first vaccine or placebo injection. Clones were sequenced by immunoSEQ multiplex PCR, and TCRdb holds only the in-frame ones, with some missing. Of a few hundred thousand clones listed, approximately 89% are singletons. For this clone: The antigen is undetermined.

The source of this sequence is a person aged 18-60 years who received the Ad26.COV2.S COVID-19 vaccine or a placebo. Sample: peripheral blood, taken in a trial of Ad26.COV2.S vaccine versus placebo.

The CDR3 here is CASSPFARTGETQYF. For the CDR3, the DNA is TGTGCCAGCTCACCATTCGCGCGGACCGGGGAGACCCAGTACTTC. The chain uses TRBV18 and TRBJ2-5; D remains unclear. Trimming took 2 bases from V and 5 from J, leaving 15 bases between them. The CDR3 is 15 residues long. Germline V lookup: CDR1 KGHSH, CDR2 LQKENI.